The entry that follows covers one T cell receptor (beta chain) sequence. Its antigen remains unknown. There are 13 residues in the CDR3. V gave up 1 base and J gave up 8 bases, with 8 bases separating them. CDR1 and CDR2 (germline): LGHNA, YNFKEQ. The data are from a study of T cell responses to AZD1222 COVID-19 vaccine. Regarding the study as a whole: Sampling captured repertoires only after the peak T cell response. Clonal diversity may have been underestimated, and the donors were mostly white British, with more females than males.

Second doses that came at about 4 or about 12 weeks were put together. The assay was immunoSEQ multiplex PCR, and TCRdb's table has in-frame clones only and misses some. This sample yields 85,000 to 130,000 clones, of which less than 95% are seen a single time; roughly 8% belongs to the top ten. This receptor was obtained from an adult who received the AZD1222 COVID-19 vaccine. This chain uses TRBV4-2 with TRBJ1-4, with a weak D call TRBD1 (6 bases). Sequencing used peripheral blood, obtained 28 days after the second AZD1222 dose. The CDR3 region is CASSQATGEKLFF. CDR3 sequence (DNA): TGTGCCAGCAGCCAAGCAACAGGGGAAAAACTGTTTTTT.